The sample holds a few counts of the clone carrying this TCR beta chain. CDR1 and CDR2 from the germline V gene are LNHDA and SQIVND (reference sequence). The CDR3 has 15 residues. Germline trimming cut 6 bases from V and 7 bases from J; bases unmatched to any gene: 12. Repertoires were generated with immunoSEQ multiplex PCR, while TCRdb's copy carries only in-frame clones and drops some. The sample carries roughly 79,000 clones, roughly 90% recorded once. This specimen comes from a study of OX40 agonist ivuxolimab in advanced cancers. Study information: Ivuxolimab, an agonistic anti-OX40 (CD134) antibody, was given to patients.

The rearrangement uses TRBV19 and TRBJ2-1; TRBD1 aligns across 7 bases. The receptor was derived from an adult with an advanced solid tumor such as melanoma, head and neck, liver or kidney cancer. The sequencing used CD4+ or CD8+ T cells sorted from blood, collected in a trial of the OX40 agonist ivuxolimab. CDR3 DNA sequence: TGTGCCAGTAGGATAAGGGGGCAAGAGTCGAATGAGCAGTTCTTC. Its protein is CASRIRGQESNEQFF.